This T cell receptor beta chain was captured in a study of control samples from healthy donors and cancer patients. Using immunoSEQ multiplex PCR, the repertoire was profiled, and TCRdb retains in-frame clones only, with some absent. Among 85,000 to 90,000 clones listed, approximately 88% were seen once. The TCR originated in a woman in her fifties or sixties with colorectal cancer. Source material: PBMCs.

The CDR3 is CASSVTAGITDTQYF. CDR3 in DNA: TGTGCCAGCAGCGTCACGGCGGGGATCACAGATACGCAGTATTTT. The chain couples TRBV9 to TRBJ2-3, with D perhaps TRBD2 (6 bases). The V end was cut by 2 bases, the J end by 2 bases, with 12 bases between. Germline lookup yields CDR1 SGDLS and CDR2 YYNGEE. The CDR3 is 15 residues long.